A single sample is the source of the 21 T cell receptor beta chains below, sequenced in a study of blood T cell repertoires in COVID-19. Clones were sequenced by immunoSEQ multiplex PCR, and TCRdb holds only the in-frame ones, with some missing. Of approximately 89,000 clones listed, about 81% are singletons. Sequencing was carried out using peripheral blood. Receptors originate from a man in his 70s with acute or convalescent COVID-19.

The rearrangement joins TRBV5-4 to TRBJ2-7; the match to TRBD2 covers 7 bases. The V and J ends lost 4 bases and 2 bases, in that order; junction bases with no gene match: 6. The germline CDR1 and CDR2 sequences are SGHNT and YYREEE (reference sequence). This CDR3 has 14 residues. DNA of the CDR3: TGTGCCAGCAGCCCAGGCCGGGAGGCCTACGAGCAGTACTTC. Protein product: CASSPGREAYEQYF.

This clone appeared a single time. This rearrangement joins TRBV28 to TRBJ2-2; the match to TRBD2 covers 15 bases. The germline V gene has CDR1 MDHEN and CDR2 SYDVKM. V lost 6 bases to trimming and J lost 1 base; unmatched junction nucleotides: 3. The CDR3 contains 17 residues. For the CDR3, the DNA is TGTGCCAGCAGCCGGGGACTAGCGGGAGGGAACACCGGGGAGCTGTTTTTT. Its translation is CASSRGLAGGNTGELFF.

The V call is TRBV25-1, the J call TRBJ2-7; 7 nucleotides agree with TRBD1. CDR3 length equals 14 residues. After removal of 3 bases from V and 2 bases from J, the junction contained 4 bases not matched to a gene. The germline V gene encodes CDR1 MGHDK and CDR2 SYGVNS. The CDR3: CASSDDRVPYEQYF. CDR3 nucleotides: TGTGCCAGCAGTGACGACAGGGTCCCCTACGAGCAGTACTTC.

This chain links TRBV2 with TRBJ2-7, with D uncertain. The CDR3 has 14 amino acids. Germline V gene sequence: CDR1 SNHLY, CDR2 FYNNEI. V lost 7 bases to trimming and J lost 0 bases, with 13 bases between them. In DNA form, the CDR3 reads TGTGCCAGCAACCCGACTTTCAGCTCCTACGAGCAGTACTTC. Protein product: CASNPTFSSYEQYF.

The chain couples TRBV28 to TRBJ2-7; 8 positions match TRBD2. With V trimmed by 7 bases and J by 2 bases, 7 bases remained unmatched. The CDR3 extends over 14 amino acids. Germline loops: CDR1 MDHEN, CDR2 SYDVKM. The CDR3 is CASTSPGGAYEQYF. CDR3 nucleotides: TGTGCCAGCACCTCCCCCGGGGGGGCCTACGAGCAGTACTTC.

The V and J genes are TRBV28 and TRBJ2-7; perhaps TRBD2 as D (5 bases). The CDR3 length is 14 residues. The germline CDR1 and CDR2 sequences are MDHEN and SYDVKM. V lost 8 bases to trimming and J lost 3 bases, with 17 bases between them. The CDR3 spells CASATWTSLYEQYF. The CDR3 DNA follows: TGTGCCAGCGCCACGTGGACTTCCCTCTACGAGCAGTACTTC. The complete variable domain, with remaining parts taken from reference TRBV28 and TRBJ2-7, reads DVKVTQSSRYLVKRTGEKVFLECVQDMDHENMFWYRQDPGLGLRLIYFSYDVKMKEKGDIPEGYSVSREKKERFSLILESASTNQTSMYLCASATWTSLYEQYFGPGTRLTVT.

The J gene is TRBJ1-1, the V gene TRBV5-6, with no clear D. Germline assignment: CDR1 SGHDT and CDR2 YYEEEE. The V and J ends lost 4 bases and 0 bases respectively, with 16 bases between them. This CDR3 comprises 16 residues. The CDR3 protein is CASSPGLRGMNTEAFF. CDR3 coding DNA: TGTGCCAGCAGCCCTGGGTTGCGAGGGATGAACACTGAAGCTTTCTTT.

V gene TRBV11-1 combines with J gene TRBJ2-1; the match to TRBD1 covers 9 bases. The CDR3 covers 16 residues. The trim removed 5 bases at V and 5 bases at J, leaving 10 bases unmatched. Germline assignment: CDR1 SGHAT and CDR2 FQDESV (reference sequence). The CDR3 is CASSPGDRVLNNEQFF. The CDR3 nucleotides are TGTGCCAGCAGCCCGGGGGACAGGGTTTTAAACAATGAGCAGTTCTTC. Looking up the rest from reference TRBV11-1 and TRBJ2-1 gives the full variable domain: EAEVAQSPRYKITEKSQAVAFWCDPISGHATLYWYRQILGQGPELLVQFQDESVVDDSQLPKDRFSAERLKGVDSTLKIQPAELGDSAMYLCASSPGDRVLNNEQFFGPGTRLTVL.

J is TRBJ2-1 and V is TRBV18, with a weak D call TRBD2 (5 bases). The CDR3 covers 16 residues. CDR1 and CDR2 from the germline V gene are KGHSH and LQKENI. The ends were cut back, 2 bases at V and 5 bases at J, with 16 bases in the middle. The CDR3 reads CASSPNTGSVHNEQFF. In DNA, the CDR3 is TGTGCCAGCTCACCAAATACGGGATCAGTCCACAATGAGCAGTTCTTC. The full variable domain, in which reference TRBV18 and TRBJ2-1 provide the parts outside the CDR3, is NAGVMQNPRHLVRRRGQEARLRCSPMKGHSHVYWYRQLPEEGLKFMVYLQKENIIDESGMPKERFSAEFPKEGPSILRIQQVVRGDSAAYFCASSPNTGSVHNEQFFGPGTRLTVL.

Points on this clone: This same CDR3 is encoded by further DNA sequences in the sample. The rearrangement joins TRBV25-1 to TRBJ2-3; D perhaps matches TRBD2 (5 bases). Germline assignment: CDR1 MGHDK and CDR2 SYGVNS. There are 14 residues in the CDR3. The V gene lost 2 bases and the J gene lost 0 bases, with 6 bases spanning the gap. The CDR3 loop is CASSEEGSTDTQYF. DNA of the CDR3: TGTGCCAGCAGTGAAGAGGGAAGCACAGATACGCAGTATTTT.

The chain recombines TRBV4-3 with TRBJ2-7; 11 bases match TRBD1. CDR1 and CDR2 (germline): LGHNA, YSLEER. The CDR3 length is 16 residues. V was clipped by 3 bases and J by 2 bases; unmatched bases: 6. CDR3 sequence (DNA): TGCGCCAGCAGCCAGGCGGGACAGGGGGGAACCTACGAGCAGTACTTC. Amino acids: CASSQAGQGGTYEQYF.

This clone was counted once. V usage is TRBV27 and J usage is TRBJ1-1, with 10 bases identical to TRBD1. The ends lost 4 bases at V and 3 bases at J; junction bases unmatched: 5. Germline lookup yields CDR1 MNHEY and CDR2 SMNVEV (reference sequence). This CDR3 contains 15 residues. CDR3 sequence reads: CASSSRTGGDTEAFF. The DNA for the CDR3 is TGTGCCAGCAGTTCGCGGACAGGGGGGGACACTGAAGCTTTCTTT.

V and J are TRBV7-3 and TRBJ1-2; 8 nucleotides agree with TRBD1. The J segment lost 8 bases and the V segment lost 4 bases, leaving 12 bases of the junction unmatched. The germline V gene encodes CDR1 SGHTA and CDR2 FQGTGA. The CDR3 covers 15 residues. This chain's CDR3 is CASSYGQGRGGGYTF. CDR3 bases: TGTGCCAGCAGCTACGGACAGGGAAGAGGTGGGGGCTACACCTTC.

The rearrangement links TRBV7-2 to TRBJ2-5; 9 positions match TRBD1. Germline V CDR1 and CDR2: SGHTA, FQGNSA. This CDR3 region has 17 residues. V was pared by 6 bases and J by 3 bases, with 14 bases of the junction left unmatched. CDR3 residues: CASRPGQGRNYKETQYF. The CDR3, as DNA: TGTGCCAGCAGACCAGGACAGGGGAGGAATTATAAAGAGACCCAGTACTTC.

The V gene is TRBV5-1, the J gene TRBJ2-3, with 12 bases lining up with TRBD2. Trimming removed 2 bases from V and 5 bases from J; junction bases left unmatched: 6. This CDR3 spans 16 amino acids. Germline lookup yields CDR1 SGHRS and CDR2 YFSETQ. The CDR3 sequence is CASSLGLAGGIDTQYF. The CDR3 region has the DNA TGCGCCAGCAGCTTAGGGCTAGCGGGAGGGATAGATACGCAGTATTTT. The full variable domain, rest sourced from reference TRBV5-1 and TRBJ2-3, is KAGVTQTPRYLIKTRGQQVTLSCSPISGHRSVSWYQQTPGQGLQFLFEYFSETQRNKGNFPGRFSGRQFSNSRSEMNVSTLELGDSALYLCASSLGLAGGIDTQYFGPGTRLTVL.

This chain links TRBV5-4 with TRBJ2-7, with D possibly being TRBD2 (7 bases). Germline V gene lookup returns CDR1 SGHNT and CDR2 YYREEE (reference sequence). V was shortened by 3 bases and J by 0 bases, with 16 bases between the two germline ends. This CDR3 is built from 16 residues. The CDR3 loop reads CASSSAGGGHSYEQYF. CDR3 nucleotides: TGTGCCAGCAGCTCGGCCGGCGGGGGCCACTCCTACGAGCAGTACTTC.

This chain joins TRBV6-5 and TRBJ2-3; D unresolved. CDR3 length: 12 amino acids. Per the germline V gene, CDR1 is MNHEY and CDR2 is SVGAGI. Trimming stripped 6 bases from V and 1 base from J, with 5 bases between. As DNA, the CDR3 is TGTGCCAGCAGCCTCGGCACAGATACGCAGTATTTT. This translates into CASSLGTDTQYF.

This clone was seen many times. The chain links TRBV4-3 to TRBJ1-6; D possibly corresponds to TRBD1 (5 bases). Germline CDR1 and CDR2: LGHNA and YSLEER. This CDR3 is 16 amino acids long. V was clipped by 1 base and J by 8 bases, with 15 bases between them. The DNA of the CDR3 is TGCGCCAGCAGCCAAGGGGAGGGGAGGAGGGATTCACCCCTCCACTTT. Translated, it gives CASSQGEGRRDSPLHF.

CDR3 nucleotide sequence: TGTGCCAGAAGCCCCCGGACTAGCGCCGATGTGGGCAATGAGCAGTTCTTC. This sequence encodes CARSPRTSADVGNEQFF. J is TRBJ2-1 and V is TRBV5-3, with 9 bases matching TRBD2. TRBV5-3 is flagged as an ORF with uncertain function. The CDR3 is made up of 17 amino acids. The V and J ends lost 4 bases and 6 bases, in that order; junction bases with no gene match: 14.

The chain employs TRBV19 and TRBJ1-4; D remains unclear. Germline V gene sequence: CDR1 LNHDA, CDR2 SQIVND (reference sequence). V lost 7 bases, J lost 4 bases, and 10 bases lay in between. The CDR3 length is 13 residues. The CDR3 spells CASKELNNEKLFF. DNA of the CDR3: TGTGCCAGTAAGGAACTAAATAATGAAAAACTGTTTTTT.

The CDR3 DNA follows: TGCGCCAGCAGCTTTCGCGGAGCGGGGGGCAATGAGCAGTTCTTC. Amino acid sequence: CASSFRGAGGNEQFF. The chain employs TRBV5-1 and TRBJ2-1; 9 bases agree with TRBD2. The CDR3 has 15 amino acids. Unmatched junction bases numbered 6, after V lost 2 bases and J lost 6 bases. Germline loops: CDR1 SGHRS, CDR2 YFSETQ.